Sequencing of this T cell receptor (beta chain) was carried out in a study of graft-versus-host responses after intestinal transplantation. Study background: Recipients underwent multivisceral, liver-intestinal, or isolated intestinal transplants. Study findings and constraints: Some patients had graft-donor T cell macrochimerism. In their allografts, the ratios of graft-versus-host to host-versus-graft T cell clones were high. Early post-transplant falls in HvG clones accompanied the peak levels of circulating GvH clones.

This table comes from immunoSEQ multiplex PCR, and its TCRdb copy is limited to in-frame clones, with some not included. The repertoire has approximately 70,000 clones, around nine tenths of them found once; the top ten carry 6.5% to 7%. On this clone: Its specificity is unknown.

Once transplant was done, bone marrow was sourced from the posterior iliac crest or another site. This receptor was taken from a human patient who received an intestinal transplant, so some T cells may come from the graft donor. This sample comprised bone marrow, obtained 700 to 850 days after intestinal transplantation.

Here the CDR3 reads CASSVISPLRRNSNQPQHF. The CDR3 DNA is TGTGCCAGCAGTGTTATCTCGCCTTTGCGTAGAAATAGCAATCAGCCCCAGCATTTT. This sequence joins TRBV2 and TRBJ1-5; D gene ambiguous. CDR1 and CDR2 (germline): SNHLY, FYNNEI. V gave up 4 bases and J gave up 0 bases, with 22 bases separating them. This CDR3 region has 19 residues.